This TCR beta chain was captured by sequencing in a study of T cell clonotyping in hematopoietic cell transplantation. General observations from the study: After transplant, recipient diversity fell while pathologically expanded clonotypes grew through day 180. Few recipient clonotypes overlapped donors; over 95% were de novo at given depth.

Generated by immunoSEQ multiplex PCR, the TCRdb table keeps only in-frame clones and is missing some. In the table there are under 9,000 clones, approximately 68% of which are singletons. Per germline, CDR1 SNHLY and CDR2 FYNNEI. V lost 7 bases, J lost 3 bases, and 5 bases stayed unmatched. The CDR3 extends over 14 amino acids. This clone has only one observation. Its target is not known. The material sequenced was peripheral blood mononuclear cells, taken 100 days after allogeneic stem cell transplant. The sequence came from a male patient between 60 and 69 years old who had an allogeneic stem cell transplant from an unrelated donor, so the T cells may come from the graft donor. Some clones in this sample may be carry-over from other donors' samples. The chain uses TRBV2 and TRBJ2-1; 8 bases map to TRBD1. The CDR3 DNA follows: TGTGCCAGCAACGGACAGGGAAGCTACAATGAGCAGTTCTTC. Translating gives CASNGQGSYNEQFF.